This T cell receptor beta chain was obtained from a study of response to subunit inactivated influenza vaccine. The study, taken as a whole, reports: Only a handful of new T cells, the authors suggested, are recruited with each seasonal influenza vaccination.

The CDR3 covers 14 residues. Germline CDR1 and CDR2: SGHAT and FQNNGV. The trim removed 4 bases at V and 6 bases at J, leaving 7 bases unmatched. Turning to this clonotype: The antigen is not known.

TCRdb itself ran the RT-PCR reads through MiXCR, one entry per CDR3 protein. Found here are around 580,000 distinct CDR3 sequences, about an eighth of them singletons; the top ten hold approximately 10%. V gene TRBV11-2 combines with J gene TRBJ2-7, with TRBD1 matching over 9 bases. The material was PBMCs from blood, obtained on the day of vaccination. This receptor was taken from a man over 45 who received an inactivated influenza vaccine. The CDR3 DNA is TGTGCCAGCAGCTACCCGGGACAGGGTTTCGAGCAGTACTTC. It yields the protein CASSYPGQGFEQYF.